This T cell receptor (beta chain) appears in the sequencing data of a study of blood T cell repertoires in COVID-19. On the study more broadly: Donors in the United States, Italy and Spain gave samples during acute or convalescent COVID-19. The analysed material was cDNA or gDNA that came from T cells, B-cell-depleted T cells, or PBMCs.

As handled by the study authors: Amplification with reference gene primers provided the estimates of nucleated cell counts. Here immunoSEQ multiplex PCR was the method, and the copy in TCRdb shows in-frame clones only, minus some. V and J calls plus clone size are reproduced from that table; the DNA served to infer D and trimming. Of 310,000 or so clones in the sample, around 83% were seen once. The V gene's germline CDR1 is SGHDT and CDR2 YYEEEE. V was clipped by 4 bases and J by 5 bases, with 12 bases between them. The CDR3 has 13 residues. The source is a woman aged 45 to 65 with acute or convalescent COVID-19. The source material was peripheral blood. The chain joins TRBV5-6 to TRBJ2-5; TRBD2 might be the D (6 bases). The CDR3 sequence is CASSGGLAETQYF. The CDR3 DNA follows: TGTGCCAGCAGCGGGGGACTCGCGGAGACCCAGTACTTC. Looking up the rest from reference TRBV5-6 and TRBJ2-5 gives the full variable domain: DAGVTQSPTHLIKTRGQQVTLRCSPKSGHDTVSWYQQALGQGPQFIFQYYEEEERQRGNFPDRFSGHQFPNYSSELNVNALLLGDSALYLCASSGGLAETQYFGPGTRLLVL.